This T cell receptor (beta chain) comes out of a study of T cell responses to AZD1222 COVID-19 vaccine. The data were produced by immunoSEQ multiplex PCR, yet TCRdb's version contains in-frame clones alone and is incomplete. The profile shows about 110,000 clones, around 85% of them singletons. Germline assignment: CDR1 SGHDT and CDR2 YYEEEE. V was cut by 0 bases and J by 0 bases, with 9 bases left in between. The CDR3 totals 15 residues. The chain employs TRBV5-6 and TRBJ1-2, with unresolved D. The material sequenced was peripheral blood, taken on day 0 of AZD1222 vaccination. The origin of this receptor is an adult in good health. The CDR3 is CASSLGAAPNYGYTF. CDR3 nucleotides: TGTGCCAGCAGCTTGGGGGCCGCCCCTAACTATGGCTACACCTTC.